The rows below give T cell receptor beta chains drawn from one sample of a study of cytomegalovirus exposure and HLA in healthy donors. Sequenced by immunoSEQ multiplex PCR; TCRdb stores in-frame clones only, minus some. Of about 95,000 clones in the sample, about 81% were seen once. What was sequenced was PBMCs. Receptor source: a man aged 18 to 29 in good health and CMV-seropositive. The conserved cysteine and the conserved F or W are not part of the CDR3 here.

ASSSGTSTQY TRBJ2-3 TRBV7-9
ASSYATSVGSGNTIY TRBJ1-3 TRBV5-1
ASSLDGTTNEKLF TRBJ1-4 TRBV6-5
ASSLGGGTYEQY TRBJ2-7 TRBV7-8
ASSLGQGANTEAF TRBJ1-1 TRBV7-8
ASSPGTDNSPLH TRBJ1-6 TRBV6-1
AISGRGYSNQPQH TRBJ1-5 TRBV10-3
ASSPQGSGTEAF TRBJ1-1 TRBV7-3
ASRYRGGNSPLH TRBJ1-6 TRBV6-1
ASRRDNSPLH TRBJ1-6 TRBV2
ASSVDRREQF TRBJ2-1 TRBV28
ATSVGLNTEAF TRBJ1-1 TRBV19
ASSYRGATYEQY TRBJ2-7 TRBV27
ASRVRGQGYYEQY TRBJ2-7 TRBV6-1
ASSQIQRAFTGELF TRBJ2-2 TRBV7-9
ASSFRVDTEAF TRBJ1-1 TRBV28
ASSQSGTIEDTQY TRBJ2-3 TRBV4-1
AISSRQGAGGYT TRBJ1-2 TRBV10-3
ASSLGQGRRETQY TRBJ2-5 TRBV28
ASSLGGGGNEQY TRBJ2-7 TRBV27
SVDVGQAETYEQY TRBJ2-7 TRBV29-1
ASEGGTGSSYEQY TRBJ2-7 TRBV19
ASSSGQGIGYT TRBJ1-2 TRBV7-2
ASSLGAGQGQEAF TRBJ1-1 TRBV5-1
ASSAGTGGPQPQH TRBJ1-5 TRBV25-1
ASSGLGELF TRBJ2-2 TRBV6-1
ATHPGTGAYNEQF TRBJ2-1 TRBV7-2
ASSPRQGVSTGELF TRBJ2-2 TRBV19
ATSRRAEDEQY TRBJ2-7 TRBV9
ATSGQFITDNSPLH TRBJ1-6 TRBV15
ASSNPARRGYEQY TRBJ2-7 TRBV2
ASSFGTAEAF TRBJ1-1 TRBV28
ASRTGTGTDTQY TRBJ2-3 TRBV5-4
ASGDRIYEQY TRBJ2-7 TRBV27
ASSPGLAGTTDTQY TRBJ2-3 TRBV19
ASRLRGDSSYEQY TRBJ2-7 TRBV12-2
ASSLKWTGSNYGYT TRBJ1-2 TRBV27
SVEDRYGYT TRBJ1-2 TRBV29-1
ASSPSAGGTDTQY TRBJ2-3 TRBV4-1
ASSLAVLAGGKETQY TRBJ2-5 TRBV5-4
ASSTPGLAGGSETQY TRBJ2-5 TRBV19
ASSTGLKRGASYNEQF TRBJ2-1 TRBV5-6
ASSHRPTSGTYEQY TRBJ2-7 TRBV7-9
ASVRHVYEQY TRBJ2-7 TRBV6-1
ASSLEGKGYGYT TRBJ1-2 TRBV7-8